Below, 15 T cell receptor beta chains from the same sample are listed, as sequenced in a study. Treg sorting used a CD4+CD25+CD127-/low gate. TCRdb used MiXCR to reprocess the 5' RACE reads, holding one entry per CDR3 protein. The sample comprises approximately 7,100 distinct CDR3 sequences, approximately 70% of which are singletons, and 4.5% rests with the top ten. Sequencing input: tumor-infiltrating Tregs sorted from the breast tumor. The source of these receptors is a female donor with breast cancer.

The chain links TRBV5-1 to TRBJ2-5, with unresolved D. CDR3 length: 14 amino acids. The V gene lost 0 bases and the J gene lost 0 bases, with 6 bases spanning the gap. Germline CDR1 SGHRS, CDR2 YFSETQ. CDR3 sequence: CASSLALHQETQYF. The CDR3 DNA sequence: TGCGCCAGCAGCTTGGCCCTTCACCAAGAGACCCAGTACTTC.

A word on this clonotype: At one boundary the junction diverges from the germline segment, which might be a read error. The V call is TRBV7-3, the J call TRBJ1-5; D uncertain. The CDR3 covers 13 residues. Germline CDR1 is SGHTA and CDR2 is FQGTGA. CDR3 in DNA: TGTGCCAGCAGCTTAACGGGGAATCAGCCCCGGCATTTT. The encoded protein is CASSLTGNQPRHF.

V usage is TRBV4-1 and J usage is TRBJ1-4; 8 bases map to TRBD1. Germline V gives CDR1 MGHRA, CDR2 YSYEKL. CDR3 size: 20 residues. Germline trimming cut 0 bases from V and 0 bases from J; bases unmatched to any gene: 12. The CDR3 nucleotides read TGCGCCAGCAGCCAAGAGGTGATCGGCAGGGGGCCCGCAACTAATGAAAAACTGTTTTTT. Encoded protein: CASSQEVIGRGPATNEKLFF.

The chain employs TRBV5-1 and TRBJ1-1; D is undetermined. Germline V gene sequence: CDR1 SGHRS, CDR2 YFSETQ. Deletions cut 0 bases from V and 2 bases from J, with 8 bases between. The CDR3 contains 14 residues. The CDR3 spells CASSLAGPNTEAFF. The CDR3 coding sequence is TGCGCCAGCAGCTTGGCCGGGCCAAACACTGAAGCTTTCTTT.

The chain uses TRBV6-1 and TRBJ2-1; maybe TRBD1 (6 bases). CDR1 is MNHNS, CDR2 SASEGT, per germline. The CDR3 is 17 amino acids. V lost 7 bases to trimming and J lost 3 bases, with 22 bases between them. The DNA for the CDR3 is TGTGCCAGCAAACCTGTGAGCTCAGGGGACATCTACAATGAGCAGTTCTTC. This gives the protein CASKPVSSGDIYNEQFF.

This clonotype was counted a few times. The chain recombines TRBV6-5 with TRBJ1-1; TRBD1 agrees at 7 bases. Germline V gene lookup returns CDR1 MNHEY and CDR2 SVGAGI. J lost 1 base, V lost 0 bases, and 2 bases had no gene match. CDR3 length: 15 amino acids. The DNA of the CDR3 is TGTGCCAGCAGTTACTCACAGGGGACGAACACTGAAGCTTTCTTT. Translated, it gives CASSYSQGTNTEAFF.

This clonotype was observed a few times. V is TRBV28 and J is TRBJ2-3; the D is unclear. Trimming stripped 5 bases from V and 9 bases from J, with 9 bases between. CDR1 is MDHEN and CDR2 is SYDVKM in the germline V gene. CDR3 length equals 11 residues. CDR3 sequence: CASSNQLTQYF. CDR3 in DNA: TGTGCCAGCAGTAATCAGCTCACGCAGTATTTT.

In its sample, this clonotype was seen a few times. The chain is built from TRBV20-1 and TRBJ1-2; no definite D call. This CDR3 spans 13 amino acids. Between the trimmed V and J ends, which lost 5 bases and 2 bases, there was a span of 12 bases. CDR1 and CDR2 (germline): DFQATT, SNEGSKA (reference sequence). The CDR3 reads CSARVEVNYGYTF. The CDR3 bases are TGCAGTGCTCGAGTGGAGGTGAACTATGGCTACACCTTC.

This clonotype is labeled as large. The chain uses TRBV12-3 or TRBV12-4 and TRBJ1-5, with 10 bases lining up with TRBD1. Germline trimming cut 6 bases from V and 7 bases from J; bases unmatched to any gene: 6. This CDR3 contains 14 residues. The CDR3 loop is CASSPTGGGQPQHF. The CDR3 DNA follows: TGTGCCAGCAGCCCGACAGGGGGCGGACAGCCCCAGCATTTT.

The chain links TRBV9 to TRBJ2-7, with D perhaps TRBD1 (5 bases). The V end lost 0 bases, the J end lost 10 bases, and 14 bases lay between the germline ends. Germline CDR1 is SGDLS and CDR2 is YYNGEE. The length of the CDR3 is 13 residues. The DNA for the CDR3 is TGTGCCAGCAGCGTAGGCCCAGGGCATCCACAGTACTTC. This translates into CASSVGPGHPQYF.

The V call is TRBV29-1, the J call TRBJ2-1; TRBD2 aligns across 16 bases. Trimming at V came to 4 bases and at J to 7 bases, leaving 13 bases not matched to a gene. The length of the CDR3 is 18 residues. Germline V CDR1 and CDR2: SQVTM, ANQGSEA. CDR3 DNA: TGCAGCGTTGTCCCCGGCCCGGGACTAGCGGGAGGGCGTAATGAGCAGTTCTTC. Its translation: CSVVPGPGLAGGRNEQFF.

The chain recombines TRBV29-1 with TRBJ2-3; D is undetermined. V lost 7 bases and J 2 bases, leaving 10 bases between the germline ends. CDR1 and CDR2 (germline): SQVTM, ANQGSEA. CDR3 size: 12 residues. In DNA form, the CDR3 reads TGCAGCGCGCAACGGCTCACAGATACGCAGTATTTT. This translates into CSAQRLTDTQYF.

This clonotype was detected only once. The rearrangement links TRBV20-1 to TRBJ1-4; D gene unclear. Germline V gene lookup returns CDR1 DFQATT and CDR2 SNEGSKA (reference sequence). The CDR3 length is 12 residues. V was pared by 0 bases and J by 10 bases, with 9 bases between. The CDR3 here is CSAREGSGKLFF. The CDR3 bases are TGCAGTGCTAGAGAGGGCTCTGGAAAACTGTTTTTT.

The V gene is TRBV12-3 or TRBV12-4, the J gene TRBJ2-7; either TRBD1 or TRBD2 may supply D (6 bases each). Trimming took off 2 bases at V and 0 bases at J, with 11 bases between the two ends. There are 15 residues in the CDR3. CDR3 sequence reads: CASSLFGGGSYEQYF. The CDR3 region has the DNA TGTGCCAGCAGTTTATTCGGGGGCGGCTCCTACGAGCAGTACTTC.

Concerning this clonotype itself: The junction differs from germline at one of its ends, possibly a read error. This chain uses TRBV20-1 with TRBJ1-1; possible D gene TRBD1, 5 bases. Germline V gene lookup returns CDR1 DFQATT and CDR2 SNEGSKA (reference sequence). The CDR3 is made up of 14 amino acids. The CDR3: CSARVGHMNTEAFF. In DNA form, the CDR3 reads TGTAGTGCTAGAGTAGGACACATGAACACTGAAGCTTTCTTT.